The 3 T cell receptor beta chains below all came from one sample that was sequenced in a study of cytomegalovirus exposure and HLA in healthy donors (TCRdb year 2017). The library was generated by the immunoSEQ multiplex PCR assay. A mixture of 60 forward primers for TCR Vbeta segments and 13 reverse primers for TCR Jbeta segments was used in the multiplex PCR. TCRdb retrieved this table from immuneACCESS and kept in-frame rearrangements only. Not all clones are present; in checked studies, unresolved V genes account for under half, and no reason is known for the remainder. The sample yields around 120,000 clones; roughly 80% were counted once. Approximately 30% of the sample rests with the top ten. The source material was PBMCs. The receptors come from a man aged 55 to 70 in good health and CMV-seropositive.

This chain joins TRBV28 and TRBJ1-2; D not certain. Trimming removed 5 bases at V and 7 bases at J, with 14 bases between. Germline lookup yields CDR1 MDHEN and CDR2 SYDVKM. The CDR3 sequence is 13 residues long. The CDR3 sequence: CASSLPQRLGYTF. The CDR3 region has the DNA TGTGCCAGCAGTCTCCCCCAGCGACTTGGCTACACCTTC.

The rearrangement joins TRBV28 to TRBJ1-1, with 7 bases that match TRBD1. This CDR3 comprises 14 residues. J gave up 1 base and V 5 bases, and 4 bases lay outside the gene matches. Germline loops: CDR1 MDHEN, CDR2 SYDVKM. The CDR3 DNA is TGTGCCAGCAGTCCACCAGGGGGGAACACTGAAGCTTTCTTT. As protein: CASSPPGGNTEAFF.

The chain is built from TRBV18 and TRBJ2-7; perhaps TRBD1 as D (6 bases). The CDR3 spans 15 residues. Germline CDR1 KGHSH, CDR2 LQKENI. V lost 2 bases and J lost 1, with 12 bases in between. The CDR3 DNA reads TGTGCCAGCTCACCAGAGGAAAGGGGGTCCTACGAGCAGTACTTC. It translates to CASSPEERGSYEQYF.